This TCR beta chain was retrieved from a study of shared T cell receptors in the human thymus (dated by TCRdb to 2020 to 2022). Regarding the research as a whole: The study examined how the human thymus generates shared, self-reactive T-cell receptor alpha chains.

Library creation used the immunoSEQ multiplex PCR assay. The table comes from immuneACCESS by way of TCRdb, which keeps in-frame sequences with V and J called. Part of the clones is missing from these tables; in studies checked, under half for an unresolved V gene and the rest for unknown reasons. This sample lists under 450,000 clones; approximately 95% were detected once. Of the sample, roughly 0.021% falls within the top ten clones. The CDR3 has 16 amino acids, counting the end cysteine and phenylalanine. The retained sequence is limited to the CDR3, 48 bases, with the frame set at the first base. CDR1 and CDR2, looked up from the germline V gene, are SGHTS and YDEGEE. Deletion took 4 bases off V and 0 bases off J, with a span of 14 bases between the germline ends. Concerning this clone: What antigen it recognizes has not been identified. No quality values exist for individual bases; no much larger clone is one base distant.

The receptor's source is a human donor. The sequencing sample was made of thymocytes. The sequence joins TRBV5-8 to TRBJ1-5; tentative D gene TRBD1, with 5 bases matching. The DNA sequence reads TGTGCCAGCAGCCCGGAAGGGGTCGATAGCAATCAGCCCCAGCATTTT. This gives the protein CASSPEGVDSNQPQHF.